A selection of T cell receptor beta chains follows, all from one sample in a study of shared clonotypes between healthy human individuals. Generated by immunoSEQ multiplex PCR, the TCRdb table keeps only in-frame clones and is missing some. The sample has 400,000 to 500,000 clones, 76% seen once. The source material was PBMCs. The receptors were sampled from a woman aged 35 to 49 in good health. Some clones in this sample may be carry-over from other donors' samples. Each CDR3 is given with its conserved first and last residue. A D gene is named only where the DNA matches it firmly. Clone size is stated in some rows and not others, as once, few, many or a class when expanded.

CDR3aa | CDR3nt | d_gene | abundance | j_gene | v_gene
CASSREGWEKLFF | TGTGCCAGCTCACGCGAAGGGTGGGAAAAACTGTTTTTT | . | once | TRBJ1-4 | TRBV18
CASGPSGVDTEAFF | TGTGCTAGTGGTCCATCGGGGGTGGACACTGAAGCTTTCTTT | . | . | TRBJ1-1 | TRBV12-5
CASSKGASPGTEAFF | TGTGCCAGCAGTAAGGGGGCTTCTCCAGGGACTGAAGCTTTCTTT | TRBD1 | . | TRBJ1-1 | TRBV7-3
CASRDRGFTGELFF | TGTGCCAGTCGGGACAGGGGGTTTACCGGGGAGCTGTTTTTT | TRBD1 | . | TRBJ2-2 | TRBV19
CASSTLAGGPGGQYF | TGTGCCAGCAGCACTCTAGCGGGGGGACCTGGTGGGCAGTACTTC | TRBD2 | . | TRBJ2-7 | TRBV28
CASRRNPYNEQFF | TGTGCCAGCAGGCGGAATCCTTACAATGAGCAGTTCTTC | . | few | TRBJ2-1 | TRBV6-5
CASSPGGGNQPQHF | TGTGCCAGCTCACCAGGGGGCGGCAATCAGCCCCAGCATTTT | . | few | TRBJ1-5 | TRBV18
CASSRTGTGGEQYF | TGTGCCAGCAGTAGAACCGGGACAGGGGGCGAGCAGTACTTC | TRBD1 | . | TRBJ2-7 | TRBV27
CVSTNRGQGETEAFF | TGTGTCAGTACAAATAGAGGACAGGGCGAGACTGAAGCTTTCTTT | TRBD1 | . | TRBJ1-1 | TRBV19
CASSPGTLNTGELFF | TGTGCCAGCAGCCCCGGGACATTGAACACCGGGGAGCTGTTTTTT | . | once | TRBJ2-2 | TRBV7-3
CASSLNQRAMRIF | TGTGCTAGCAGCCTGAATCAGAGGGCAATGCGTATCTTT | . | . | TRBJ2-3 | TRBV7-7
CSVAFGAWTNEKLFF | TGCAGCGTCGCCTTCGGGGCTTGGACTAATGAAAAACTGTTTTTT | . | many | TRBJ1-4 | TRBV29-1
CASSFASSDEQYF | TGTGCCAGCAGTTTCGCTAGCTCTGACGAGCAGTACTTC | . | once | TRBJ2-7 | TRBV27
CSAGQGGETEAFF | TGCAGCGCCGGACAGGGAGGTGAGACTGAAGCTTTCTTT | TRBD1 | many | TRBJ1-1 | TRBV29-1
CASSPPGLYGEQYF | TGTGCCAGCAGTCCCCCCGGGTTGTATGGGGAGCAGTACTTC | . | . | TRBJ2-7 | TRBV28
CASSAATGIIGETQYF | TGTGCCAGCAGCGCGGCTACGGGTATTATCGGGGAGACCCAGTACTTC | . | . | TRBJ2-5 | TRBV7-9
CASKNPPGTYTF | TGTGCCAGCAAAAACCCCCCGGGAACCTACACCTTC | . | . | TRBJ1-2 | TRBV7-2
CASSPGQGAEQYF | TGTGCCAGCTCACCGGGACAGGGTGCCGAGCAGTACTTC | TRBD1 | many | TRBJ2-7 | TRBV18
CASSYEGGSGDTQYF | TGTGCCAGCAGTTACGAGGGCGGGTCCGGAGATACGCAGTATTTT | . | once | TRBJ2-3 | TRBV6-5
CASSRGAQTNEKLFF | TGTGCCAGCAGTAGGGGGGCGCAAACTAATGAAAAACTGTTTTTT | . | . | TRBJ1-4 | TRBV6-1
CASSLNRAYNEQFF | TGTGCCAGCAGCTTAAACAGGGCGTACAATGAGCAGTTCTTC | . | . | TRBJ2-1 | TRBV7-2
CASSLRDRVVDTQYF | TGTGCCAGCAGCTTACGGGACAGGGTCGTAGATACGCAGTATTTT | TRBD1 | . | TRBJ2-3 | TRBV14
CAISELSEQFF | TGTGCCATCAGTGAGTTGAGTGAGCAGTTCTTC | . | . | TRBJ2-1 | TRBV10-3
CATSRDRGGGFEQYF | TGTGCCACCAGCAGAGATAGGGGCGGAGGGTTCGAGCAGTACTTC | . | . | TRBJ2-7 | TRBV15
CASSLLGVDGEKLFF | TGTGCCAGCAGTTTATTGGGGGTGGACGGGGAAAAACTGTTTTTT | . | once | TRBJ1-4 | TRBV27